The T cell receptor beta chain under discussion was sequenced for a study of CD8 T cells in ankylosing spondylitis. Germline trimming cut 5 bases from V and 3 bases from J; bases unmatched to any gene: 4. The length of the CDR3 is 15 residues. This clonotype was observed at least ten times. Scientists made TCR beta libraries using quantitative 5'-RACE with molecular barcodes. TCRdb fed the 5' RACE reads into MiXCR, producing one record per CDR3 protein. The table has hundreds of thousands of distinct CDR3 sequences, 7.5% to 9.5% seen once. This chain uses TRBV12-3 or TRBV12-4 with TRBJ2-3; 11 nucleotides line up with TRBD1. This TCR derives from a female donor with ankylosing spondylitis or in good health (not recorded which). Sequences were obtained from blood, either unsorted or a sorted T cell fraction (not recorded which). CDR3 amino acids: CASSLGTGGTDTQYF. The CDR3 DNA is TGTGCCAGCAGTCTAGGGACAGGGGGAACAGATACGCAGTATTTT.